This T cell receptor (beta chain) was profiled in a study of blood T cell repertoires in COVID-19. Overall study context: COVID-19 samples collected from the United States, Italy and Spain covered acute and convalescent phases. The analysed material was cDNA or gDNA that came from T cells, B-cell-depleted T cells, or PBMCs.

The length of the CDR3 is 15 residues. Trimming removed 2 bases at V and 2 bases at J, with 10 bases between. Looked up from germline, CDR1 is MGHRA and CDR2 is YSYEKL. Per the study methods: The authors estimated nucleated cell counts from reference gene primer amplification. The assay was immunoSEQ multiplex PCR, and TCRdb's table has in-frame clones only and misses some. Clone size and V and J calls were adopted from that table, with D and trimming inferred from the DNA. The table has around 250,000 clones, 70% to 90% seen once. Only a few counts were recorded for this clone. The TCR sequence derives from a man in his sixties who had recovered from COVID-19. The V gene is TRBV4-1, the J gene TRBJ1-5; D gene unclear. The sample was peripheral blood. Here the CDR3 reads CASSQTPGGNQPQHF. In DNA, the CDR3 is TGCGCCAGCAGCCAAACTCCCGGTGGCAATCAGCCCCAGCATTTT.